The T cell receptor (beta chain) described here comes from a study of blood T cell repertoires in COVID-19. In the study overall: The samples span acute and convalescent COVID-19 from the United States, Italy and Spain. In each case, the material was cDNA or gDNA derived from T cells, B-cell-depleted T cells, or PBMCs.

As handled by the study authors: Nucleated cell counts were estimated from reference gene primer amplification. Clones were sequenced by immunoSEQ multiplex PCR, and TCRdb holds only the in-frame ones, with some missing. D and trimming were read from the DNA, whereas the V and J calls and clone size are those reported in that table. The sample includes roughly 56,000 clones, around nine tenths of them seen just once. This CDR3 region has 13 residues. Germline CDR1 is MGHDK and CDR2 is SYGVNS. Trimming took 3 bases from V and 0 from J, leaving 6 bases between them. This receptor was obtained from a middle-aged man with active COVID-19. The J gene is TRBJ2-7, the V gene TRBV25-1; D call uncertain. The material sequenced was peripheral blood. The CDR3 reads CASSDRSSYEQYF. CDR3 in DNA: TGTGCCAGCAGTGACAGGTCCTCCTACGAGCAGTACTTC.